This T cell receptor beta chain derives from a study of blood T cell repertoires in COVID-19. This clone was detected ten times or more. Sequenced by immunoSEQ multiplex PCR; TCRdb stores in-frame clones only, minus some. The sample yields over 120,000 clones, roughly 85% seen once. With 5 bases removed from V and 4 bases from J, the gap between germline ends came to 11 bases. Germline CDR1 is GTSNPN and CDR2 is SVGIG (reference sequence). The CDR3 has 12 amino acids. Participants, about 18 to 100 years old, spanned about two dozen US areas. The study counted Cohort 3 donors as recovered given two negative PCRs, clearance, or symptom resolution.

Sequenced: PBMCs or T cells enriched from blood (not recorded which). The rearrangement uses TRBV30 and TRBJ1-2; D is ambiguous. The receptor was derived from a woman aged 45 to 65 who had recovered from COVID-19. In DNA, the CDR3 is TGTGCCTGGGGATACGGGTCCTATGGCTACACCTTC. Translated, it gives CAWGYGSYGYTF.